These T cell receptor beta chains were read from a single sample in a study of control samples from healthy donors and cancer patients. Produced via immunoSEQ multiplex PCR; TCRdb's table is partial and in-frame only. The data hold roughly 100,000 clones, with 85% to 90% observed a single time. The sample consisted of PBMCs. The receptors were gathered from a man in his 60s with lung cancer. The CDR3 runs from the conserved cysteine through the conserved F or W. The order of the fields is V gene, CDR3 length, J gene, D gene, clone size, CDR3 DNA, CDR3 protein. D genes are given only for firm matches. Clone size is stated in some rows and not others, as once, few, many or a class when expanded.

>TRBV18|14|TRBJ2-7|-|-
TGTGCCAGCTCACCTCCCGGGACCTCCTACGAGCAGTACTTC
CASSPPGTSYEQYF
>TRBV7-2|15|TRBJ1-6|-|-
TGTGCCAGCAGCTTAGGTACAGGGACCAGTGCACCCCTCCACTTT
CASSLGTGTSAPLHF
>TRBV6-4|15|TRBJ2-3|TRBD2|-
TGTGCCAGCAGTGACTCTCGCGGGGGGGCAAATACGCAGTATTTT
CASSDSRGGANTQYF
>TRBV12-3/TRBV12-4|13|TRBJ1-3|-|-
TGTGCCAGCAGAAAGGGCTCTGGAAACACCATATATTTT
CASRKGSGNTIYF
>TRBV7-2|15|TRBJ1-2|TRBD1|few
TGTGCCAGCAGCTTAGAAACAGGGGGGACGCGCGGCTACACCTTC
CASSLETGGTRGYTF
>TRBV11-2|15|TRBJ2-7|-|-
TGTGCCAGCAGCTTAGGGGAACAGGGTTCCTCCGAGCAGTACTTC
CASSLGEQGSSEQYF
>TRBV6-4|15|TRBJ2-1|-|-
TGTGCCAGCAGTGAACAAGGGGCTTCCTACAATGAGCAGTTCTTC
CASSEQGASYNEQFF
>TRBV10-1|13|TRBJ1-2|-|-
TGCGCCAGCAGTGAGTCGTATAACTATGGCTACACCTTC
CASSESYNYGYTF
>TRBV24-1|14|TRBJ1-2|TRBD1|-
TGTGCCACCAGTGACCGAGGGACAGGGGGTGGCTACACCTTC
CATSDRGTGGGYTF
>TRBV7-6|15|TRBJ1-5|-|-
TGTGCCAGCAGCTTAGTTCCTGGGGGCGAGCAGCCCCAGCATTTT
CASSLVPGGEQPQHF
>TRBV7-9|19|TRBJ2-1|TRBD2|-
TGTGCCAGCAGCTCAAGGCACCTAGCGGGGAAGAGCTCCTACAATGAGCAGTTCTTC
CASSSRHLAGKSSYNEQFF
>TRBV13|15|TRBJ1-2|-|-
TGTGCCAGCAGCTTAAGGGGGGAAGAATCGGATGGCTACACCTTC
CASSLRGEESDGYTF
>TRBV6-4|16|TRBJ2-5|TRBD2|-
TGTGCCAGCAGTGACTTCCCCTGGGGGGGGGAAGAGACCCAGTACTTC
CASSDFPWGGEETQYF
>TRBV2|15|TRBJ1-2|-|-
TGTGCCAGCAGGTGGGACGCGGGAGACTTCTATGGCTACACCTTC
CASRWDAGDFYGYTF